Sequencing of this T cell receptor beta chain was carried out in a study of T cells expressing NK-cell markers. Across the whole study: Sequencing of TCR beta repertoires drew on sorted CD3+CD56+NKG2C+, CD3+CD56+NKG2C- and CD3+CD56-NKG2C+ T cells. Study outcomes and limitations: Clarity on HCMV specificity was lacking for the expanded NKG2C+ T cell clones.

TCR beta libraries carry UMIs added by 5'RACE template switching. TCRdb derives one entry per CDR3 protein from the 5' RACE reads, leaving out DNA. The sample table sets out about 170,000 distinct CDR3 sequences. The CDR3 contains 13 residues. CDR1 is SGHTA, CDR2 FQGNSA, per germline. A note on this clonotype: Its target is not known.

The chain carries TRBV7-2 and TRBJ2-7; TCRdb lists TRBD1, though no DNA is available to test this call. Sequences were obtained from blood T cells: a sorted CD56 or NKG2C T cell subset, CD4+ or CD8+ T cells, or bulk PBMC T cells (not recorded which). The origin of this receptor is a man between 18 and 69 years old in good health. CDR3: CASSSWGGYEQYF. Looking up the rest from reference TRBV7-2 and TRBJ2-7 gives the full variable domain: GAGVSQSPSNKVTEKGKDVELRCDPISGHTALYWYRQSLGQGLEFLIYFQGNSAPDKSGLPSDRFSAERTGGSVSTLTIQRTQQEDSAVYLCASSSWGGYEQYFGPGTRLTVT.